These 27 T cell receptor beta chains originate from one sample sequenced in a study of OX40 agonist ivuxolimab in advanced cancers. Sequencing was performed with immunoSEQ multiplex PCR; in TCRdb, only in-frame clones are kept and a portion is missing. The sample lists about 73,000 clones, roughly 88% occurring once. The source material was CD4+ or CD8+ T cells sorted from blood, sampled in a trial of the OX40 agonist ivuxolimab. These receptor sequences come from an adult with an advanced solid tumor such as melanoma, head and neck, liver or kidney cancer.

The CDR3 loop is CASSFTSGRNNEQFF. The CDR3 DNA reads as TGTGCCAGCAGCTTCACTAGCGGGCGCAACAATGAGCAGTTCTTC. The genes are TRBV11-2 and TRBJ2-1, with TRBD2 identical over 9 bases. Trimming removed 3 bases from V and 5 bases from J; junction bases left unmatched: 5. CDR3 length: 15 amino acids. Germline-derived CDR1 and CDR2 are SGHAT and FQNNGV.

The chain links TRBV15 to TRBJ1-2, with no clear D. The CDR3 sequence is 14 residues long. Germline CDR1 and CDR2: LNHNV and YYDKDF (reference sequence). Between the trimmed V and J ends, which lost 0 bases and 3 bases, there was a span of 8 bases. The CDR3 sequence: CATSRDPSYYGYTF. CDR3 nucleotides: TGTGCCACCAGCAGAGATCCCAGTTACTATGGCTACACCTTC.

J is TRBJ2-5 and V is TRBV5-1; D perhaps matches TRBD1 (6 bases). The V gene's germline CDR1 is SGHRS and CDR2 YFSETQ. Deletions cut 3 bases from V and 4 bases from J, with 10 bases between. The CDR3 extends over 13 amino acids. CDR3 residues: CASSWAQGETQYF. CDR3 nucleotide sequence: TGCGCCAGCAGCTGGGCACAGGGAGAGACCCAGTACTTC.

The J gene is TRBJ1-1, the V gene TRBV18, with a tentative D call TRBD1 (5 bases). The CDR3 is made up of 13 amino acids. With 6 bases removed from V and 5 bases from J, the gap between germline ends came to 13 bases. Per the germline V gene, CDR1 is KGHSH and CDR2 is LQKENI. CDR3 nucleotide sequence: TGTGCCAGCTCGGGGCAACGGGAAACTGAAGCTTTCTTT. This translates into CASSGQRETEAFF.

The chain links TRBV5-6 to TRBJ1-2; tentative D call: TRBD1 (5 bases). Germline V gene data show CDR1 as SGHDT and CDR2 as YYEEEE. The CDR3 extends over 14 amino acids. Trimming removed 0 bases from V and 8 bases from J, with 14 bases in between. CDR3 nucleotides: TGTGCCAGCAGCTTGGGGGACGGCTTCGGGGGCTACACCTTC. It codes for CASSLGDGFGGYTF.

The chain carries TRBV5-1 and TRBJ1-4, with 7 nucleotides matching TRBD1. Germline CDR1 is SGHRS and CDR2 is YFSETQ. This CDR3 comprises 15 residues. The junction had 2 bases not matched to a gene; V was cut back by 0 bases and J by 3 bases. Written as DNA, the CDR3 is TGCGCCAGCAGCTTGGAGGGGACAGCTAATGAAAAACTGTTTTTT. It yields the protein CASSLEGTANEKLFF.

The rearrangement links TRBV28 to TRBJ2-5; 8 bases align to TRBD1. The end of the DNA aligns better with TRBJ2-7, so the J call may be wrong. This CDR3 has 14 amino acids. CDR1 and CDR2 from the germline V gene are MDHEN and SYDVKM. CDR3 DNA: TGTGCCAGCAGTTCGGGACAGGACTCCTACGAGCAGTACTTC. Amino acid sequence: CASSSGQDSYEQYF.

The chain carries TRBV14 and TRBJ1-1; a weak D match, TRBD1 (6 bases). The CDR3 loop spans 13 amino acids. CDR1 is SGHDN, CDR2 FVKESK, per germline. The ends were cut back, 3 bases at V and 3 bases at J, with 8 bases in the middle. This chain's CDR3 is CASSQGAYTEAFF. The CDR3 coding sequence is TGTGCCAGCAGCCAGGGGGCGTACACTGAAGCTTTCTTT. The variable domain in full, with the rest retrieved from reference TRBV14 and TRBJ1-1, is EAGVTQFPSHSVIEKGQTVTLRCDPISGHDNLYWYRRVMGKEIKFLLHFVKESKQDESGMPNNRFLAERTGGTYSTLKVQPAELEDSGVYFCASSQGAYTEAFFGQGTRLTVV.

The chain couples TRBV5-4 to TRBJ2-3; no definite D call. The CDR3 has 14 amino acids. Trimming shortened V by 6 bases and J by 1 base, and 12 bases separated the two germline ends. From germline, CDR1 is SGHNT and CDR2 YYREEE (reference sequence). The DNA of the CDR3 is TGTGCCAGCAAGACGGCGCAGGGCACAGATACGCAGTATTTT. Translating it yields CASKTAQGTDTQYF.

This clone was seen only a few times. V usage is TRBV5-1 and J usage is TRBJ2-3; TRBD1 matches 10 bases. The trim removed 0 bases at V and 3 bases at J, leaving 1 base unmatched. CDR1 and CDR2 from the germline V gene are SGHRS and YFSETQ. The CDR3 extends over 15 amino acids. This CDR3 reads CASSLEGQGTDTQYF. In DNA form, the CDR3 reads TGCGCCAGCAGCTTGGAGGGACAGGGGACAGATACGCAGTATTTT.

This chain links TRBV6-1 with TRBJ1-5; tentative D call: TRBD1 (5 bases). CDR1 is MNHNS, CDR2 SASEGT, per germline. V was clipped by 0 bases and J by 6 bases, with 15 bases between them. The CDR3 length is 16 residues. The chain's CDR3 is CASSEARGRVGQPQHF. The DNA for the CDR3 is TGTGCCAGCAGTGAAGCGAGGGGCAGGGTTGGTCAGCCCCAGCATTTT.

V gene TRBV15 combines with J gene TRBJ2-3, with 15 bases identical to TRBD2. Germline loops: CDR1 LNHNV, CDR2 YYDKDF (reference sequence). The CDR3 totals 14 residues. V lost 5 bases to trimming and J lost 14 bases; unmatched junction nucleotides: 8. The CDR3 loop is CATSGGLAGGPRYF. CDR3 bases: TGTGCCACCAGCGGAGGACTAGCGGGGGGGCCGAGGTATTTT.

The chain uses TRBV19 and TRBJ1-3, with 8 positions matching TRBD1. CDR1 is LNHDA, CDR2 SQIVND, per germline (reference sequence). With V trimmed by 3 bases and J by 0 bases, 4 bases remained unmatched. CDR3 length: 16 residues. CDR3 amino acids: CASSIQGASSGNTIYF. The DNA of the CDR3 is TGTGCCAGTAGTATTCAGGGGGCCAGCTCTGGAAACACCATATATTTT.

This clone came up once. The chain's CDR3 is CASSLGYSGGVNEQFF. The CDR3, as DNA: TGCGCCAGCAGCTTGGGGTATAGCGGGGGTGTCAATGAGCAGTTCTTC. The rearrangement links TRBV5-1 to TRBJ2-1; 9 positions match TRBD2. Germline V gene lookup returns CDR1 SGHRS and CDR2 YFSETQ. J gave up 6 bases and V 0 bases, and 7 bases lay outside the gene matches. The CDR3 loop spans 16 amino acids.

The chain is built from TRBV5-1 and TRBJ2-2; the D gene could be TRBD1 or TRBD2 (6 bases each). Germline V gives CDR1 SGHRS, CDR2 YFSETQ. V lost 5 bases and J lost 4, with 18 bases in between. This CDR3 region has 16 residues. The CDR3 DNA reads TGCGCCAGCAGAATCCTGGGGGGCCGTGGCACCGGGGAGCTGTTTTTT. Amino acids: CASRILGGRGTGELFF. Together with reference TRBV5-1 and TRBJ2-2, the CDR3 gives the full variable domain: KAGVTQTPRYLIKTRGQQVTLSCSPISGHRSVSWYQQTPGQGLQFLFEYFSETQRNKGNFPGRFSGRQFSNSRSEMNVSTLELGDSALYLCASRILGGRGTGELFFGEGSRLTVL.

The chain links TRBV5-4 to TRBJ2-1; no clear D gene. Trimming stripped 4 bases from V and 7 bases from J, with 21 bases between. The CDR3 runs to 16 residues. Germline V gene sequence: CDR1 SGHNT, CDR2 YYREEE (reference sequence). CDR3 in amino acids: CASSPQLLGPTNEQFF. The CDR3 nucleotides are TGTGCCAGCAGCCCCCAACTATTAGGCCCAACAAATGAGCAGTTCTTC.

CDR3 residues: CASSLAPTGNTEAFF. The CDR3 DNA follows: TGCGCCAGCAGCTTGGCACCTACAGGGAACACTGAAGCTTTCTTT. The chain uses TRBV5-1 and TRBJ1-1; TRBD1 is a possible D gene (5 bases). The CDR3 runs to 15 residues. V lost 0 bases and J 1 base, leaving 10 bases between the germline ends. Germline V gives CDR1 SGHRS, CDR2 YFSETQ.

This clone was picked up many times. The chain uses TRBV6-1 and TRBJ1-2; 9 nucleotides agree with TRBD1. The CDR3 is made up of 14 amino acids. In germline, CDR1 is MNHNS, CDR2 SASEGT. V was clipped by 3 bases and J by 1 base; unmatched bases: 0. The CDR3 loop is CASSEGQGNYGYTF. The CDR3 nucleotides are TGTGCCAGCAGTGAGGGACAGGGTAACTATGGCTACACCTTC.

This chain connects TRBV2 to TRBJ2-5, with TRBD2 as a possible D gene (6 bases). CDR1 and CDR2 from the germline V gene are SNHLY and FYNNEI. The ends were cut back, 2 bases at V and 4 bases at J, with 11 bases in the middle. This CDR3 is 14 amino acids long. CDR3 in amino acids: CASSENWRGETQYF. Here the CDR3 DNA reads TGTGCCAGCAGTGAAAATTGGAGGGGAGAGACCCAGTACTTC.

V usage is TRBV27 and J usage is TRBJ1-1; 9 nucleotides match TRBD1. V lost 1 base to trimming and J lost 10 bases; unmatched junction nucleotides: 4. CDR1 is MNHEY, CDR2 SMNVEV, per germline (reference sequence). The CDR3 length is 13 residues. CDR3 DNA: TGTGCCAGCAGTTTATTCGGGACAGGGCTAGCTTTCTTT. It codes for CASSLFGTGLAFF.

The chain has TRBV18 and TRBJ1-1, with 7 positions matching TRBD1. Germline V gives CDR1 KGHSH, CDR2 LQKENI. Trimming removed 6 bases from V and 4 bases from J; junction bases left unmatched: 8. CDR3 length: 14 residues. CDR3 coding DNA: TGTGCCAGCTCGACTTCGACAGGGTTCACTGAAGCTTTCTTT. This encodes CASSTSTGFTEAFF.

The CDR3 sequence is CASSVVGGGTDTQYF. CDR3 in DNA: TGTGCCAGCAGCGTAGTAGGAGGGGGCACAGATACGCAGTATTTT. This rearrangement joins TRBV9 to TRBJ2-3, with D maybe TRBD2 (6 bases). In germline, CDR1 is SGDLS, CDR2 YYNGEE. The CDR3 is made up of 15 amino acids. Trimming left V 0 bases short and J 1 base short, with 9 bases between.

CDR3 sequence: CASIGRMYEQYF. The CDR3 nucleotides are TGTGCCAGCATAGGACGGATGTACGAGCAGTACTTC. This chain joins TRBV28 and TRBJ2-7; D ambiguous. The CDR3 has 12 residues. The germline V and J ends were trimmed by 7 bases and 4 bases, with 11 bases remaining between them. The germline V gene has CDR1 MDHEN and CDR2 SYDVKM.

The chain couples TRBV9 to TRBJ1-5; the D is unclear. V was cut by 2 bases and J by 2 bases, with 8 bases left in between. The germline CDR1 and CDR2 sequences are SGDLS and YYNGEE. CDR3 length equals 14 residues. The DNA of the CDR3 is TGTGCCAGCAGCGTCGACGGACGCAATCAGCCCCAGCATTTT. Translating it yields CASSVDGRNQPQHF.

The genes are TRBV11-3 and TRBJ2-2; D unresolved. The germline V gene has CDR1 SGHNT and CDR2 YENEEA. Trimming removed 2 bases at V and 6 bases at J, with 4 bases between. There are 12 residues in the CDR3. CDR3: CASSLMSGELFF. The CDR3 nucleotides read TGTGCCAGCAGCTTAATGTCCGGGGAGCTGTTTTTT. Drawing the rest from reference TRBV11-3 and TRBJ2-2, the complete variable domain is EAGVVQSPRYKIIEKKQPVAFWCNPISGHNTLYWYLQNLGQGPELLIRYENEEAVDDSQLPKDRFSAERLKGVDSTLKIQPAELGDSAVYLCASSLMSGELFFGEGSRLTVL.

Note on this clone: One end of the junction varies from germline; a read error may be responsible. The rearrangement joins TRBV5-1 to TRBJ2-5, with TRBD1 identical over 7 bases. Germline values: CDR1 SGHRS, CDR2 YFSETQ. The CDR3 runs 15 residues. CDR3 in amino acids: CASSFGRQGQETQYF. The CDR3 DNA reads as TGTGCCAGCAGCTTCGGACGACAGGGACAAGAGACCCAGTACTTC.

The chain uses TRBV7-9 and TRBJ2-3, with TRBD1 as a possible D gene (6 bases). V lost 2 bases and J lost 3, with 21 bases in between. CDR1 is SEHNR, CDR2 FQNEAQ, per germline (reference sequence). The CDR3 has 18 amino acids. The CDR3 sequence is CASSLLYSSAGETDTQYF. The CDR3 coding sequence is TGTGCCAGCAGCTTATTATATTCGTCGGCAGGGGAGACAGATACGCAGTATTTT.